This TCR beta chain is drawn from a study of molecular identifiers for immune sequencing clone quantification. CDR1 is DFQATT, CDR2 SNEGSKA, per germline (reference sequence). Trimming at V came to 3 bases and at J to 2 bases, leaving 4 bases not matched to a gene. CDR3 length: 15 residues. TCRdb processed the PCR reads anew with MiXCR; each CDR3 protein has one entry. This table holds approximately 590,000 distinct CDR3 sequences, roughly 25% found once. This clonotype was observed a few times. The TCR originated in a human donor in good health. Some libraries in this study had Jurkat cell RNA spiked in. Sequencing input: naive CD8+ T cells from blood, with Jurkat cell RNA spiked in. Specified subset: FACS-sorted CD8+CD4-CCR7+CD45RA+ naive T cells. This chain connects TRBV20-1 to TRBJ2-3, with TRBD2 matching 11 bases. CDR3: CSARTSGDYTDTQYF. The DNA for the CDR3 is TGCAGTGCTAGGACTAGCGGGGACTACACAGATACGCAGTATTTT.